The rows below give T cell receptor beta chains drawn from one sample of a study of blood T cell repertoires in COVID-19. The protocol was immunoSEQ multiplex PCR, while the TCRdb copy is restricted to in-frame clones and leaves out a portion. The repertoire holds 200,000 to 300,000 clones, 82% seen once, with roughly an eighth in the top ten. The sample was peripheral blood. The receptors come from a woman aged 60-75 years with active or convalescent COVID-19. CDR3s include the opening cysteine and the closing phenylalanine or tryptophan. Each record gives: clone size, J gene, D gene, V gene, CDR3 DNA, CDR3 protein. The D gene is left open where the match is weak. The size entry is marked missing in some rows and otherwise reads once, few, many or a size class.

- | TRBJ2-7 | - | TRBV4-1 | TGCGCCAGCAGCCAAGTAATACAGAACTACGAGCAGTACTTC | CASSQVIQNYEQYF
- | TRBJ1-1 | TRBD1 | TRBV3-1/TRBV3-2 | TGTGCCAGCAGCCCGAACAGGGGAAAAACTGAAGCTTTCTTT | CASSPNRGKTEAFF
- | TRBJ2-1 | TRBD2 | TRBV14 | TGTGCCAGCAGCCTAACTAGCGGGGGGGGCGAGCAGTTCTTC | CASSLTSGGGEQFF
- | TRBJ2-6 | - | TRBV21-1 | TGTGCCAGCAGCAAAGCGCGGTTACCGACGGGGGGCGCTGGGGCCAACGTCCTGACTTTC | CASSKARLPTGGAGANVLTF
- | TRBJ2-5 | TRBD1 | TRBV7-8 | TGTGCCAGCAGCCCCAACAGGGGGGTGAAGACCCAGTACTTC | CASSPNRGVKTQYF
- | TRBJ1-2 | - | TRBV11-2 | TGTGCCAGCAGCTTACAGGGGCCCATCCCTAACTATGGCTACACCTTC | CASSLQGPIPNYGYTF
- | TRBJ2-2 | - | TRBV7-3 | TGTGCCAGCAGCCACTCTCTGAACACCGGGGAGCTGTTTTTT | CASSHSLNTGELFF
- | TRBJ1-1 | - | TRBV19 | TGTGCCAGTACCAATAAACAGACTGAAGCTTTCTTT | CASTNKQTEAFF
- | TRBJ2-1 | TRBD1 | TRBV12-3/TRBV12-4 | TGTGCCAGCAGCTCAGGGACAGACAATGAGCAGTTCTTC | CASSSGTDNEQFF
- | TRBJ1-6 | TRBD1 | TRBV6-2/TRBV6-3 | TGTGCCAGCAGTTACGGACAGGGGGCGCGTCCCGGTAATTCACCCCTCCACTTT | CASSYGQGARPGNSPLHF
- | TRBJ1-1 | TRBD1 | TRBV18 | TGTGCCAGCTCACCATTTGAAACCGGGACAGGTCCGAACACTGAAGCTTTCTTT | CASSPFETGTGPNTEAFF
- | TRBJ1-4 | - | TRBV30 | TGTGCCTGGAGTGTACTGGCGGGGGCTGGGGAAAAACTGTTTTTT | CAWSVLAGAGEKLFF
- | TRBJ1-4 | TRBD1 | TRBV6-1 | TGTGCCAGCAGTGAGAGACAGGGATCCAAATATGTATTCCCAAATGAAAAACTGTTTTTT | CASSERQGSKYVFPNEKLFF
- | TRBJ1-3 | - | TRBV6-1 | TGTGCCAGCAGTGATAGAGTGAACTCTGGAAACACCATATATTTT | CASSDRVNSGNTIYF
- | TRBJ2-2 | - | TRBV4-3 | TGCGCCAGCAGCCAAGATCGGGCGACTACGGCGGCCGGGGAGCTGTTTTTT | CASSQDRATTAAGELFF
- | TRBJ2-3 | TRBD2 | TRBV9 | TGTGCCAGCAGCGTAGTTGGTAGCGGGGGTGGCGCAGATACGCAGTATTTT | CASSVVGSGGGADTQYF
once | TRBJ2-3 | TRBD2 | TRBV6-4 | TGTGCCAGCAGTGACAGCGGGGGTATCGCAGATACGCAGTATTTT | CASSDSGGIADTQYF
- | TRBJ1-1 | TRBD1 | TRBV15 | TGTGCCACCAGCACTCAGGGGGCGCGGGGAACTGAAGCTTTCTTT | CATSTQGARGTEAFF
- | TRBJ2-1 | TRBD2 | TRBV4-1 | TGCGCCAGCAGCCAAGAAAGGAGCGGGGGGGACAATGAGCAGTTCTTC | CASSQERSGGDNEQFF
- | TRBJ2-2 | TRBD2 | TRBV5-4 | TGTGCCAGCAGCTTGCGGCTAGCGGGGACCGGGGAGCTGTTTTTT | CASSLRLAGTGELFF
- | TRBJ1-4 | - | TRBV3-1/TRBV3-2 | TGTGCCAGCAGCCCCGGGGGGGGGAATGAAAAACTGTTTTTT | CASSPGGGNEKLFF
- | TRBJ1-2 | - | TRBV2 | TGTGCCAGCAATATTAACAGGGATAGTAAAGGCTACACCTTC | CASNINRDSKGYTF
- | TRBJ1-5 | - | TRBV21-1 | TGTGCCAGCAGCAAAGCCCACAGATTCAATCAGCCCCAGCATTTT | CASSKAHRFNQPQHF
- | TRBJ2-2 | TRBD2 | TRBV6-6 | TGTGCCAGCAGTTATGGGGCGGGGGGCCCCGGGGAGCTGTTTTTT | CASSYGAGGPGELFF
once | TRBJ1-2 | - | TRBV7-2 | TGTGCCAGCAGCCAACCCCGGGACACCAACTATGGCTACACCTTC | CASSQPRDTNYGYTF
- | TRBJ1-2 | - | TRBV2 | TGTGCCAGCAGGAGATCCTTGGGGGCTGGAGGCTATGGCTACACCTTC | CASRRSLGAGGYGYTF
- | TRBJ2-3 | TRBD2 | TRBV18 | TGTGCCAGCTCACCCGGGACTAGCGGGGGGGCAGATACGCAGTATTTT | CASSPGTSGGADTQYF
- | TRBJ1-6 | TRBD1 | TRBV4-1 | TGCGCCAGCAGCCAAGACAGGGGGGACGGACCCCTCCACTTT | CASSQDRGDGPLHF
- | TRBJ2-7 | TRBD2 | TRBV15 | TGTGCCACCAGCAGGGTAGCGGGGGAATCCTACGAGCAGTACTTC | CATSRVAGESYEQYF
- | TRBJ1-1 | - | TRBV30 | TGTGCCTGGAGTTTGTCCCCGGGGACTGAAGCTTTCTTT | CAWSLSPGTEAFF
- | TRBJ2-4 | TRBD2 | TRBV11-2 | TGTGCCAGCACCTCGCGGGGGCCAGCGGGGGGATCTCAAAACATTCAGTACTTC | CASTSRGPAGGSQNIQYF
- | TRBJ1-3 | - | TRBV19 | TGTGCCAGTAGTATCCCACCGGTCAGGGCAAAGACTGGAAACACCATATATTTT | CASSIPPVRAKTGNTIYF
- | TRBJ1-2 | TRBD1 | TRBV7-9 | TGTGCCAGTCGGGACAGCCGCTATGGCTACACCTTC | CASRDSRYGYTF
- | TRBJ1-1 | TRBD1 | TRBV5-1 | TGCGCCAGCAGCTTTCGGGGACAGGGAATGAGGAACACTGAAGCTTTCTTT | CASSFRGQGMRNTEAFF
- | TRBJ1-2 | - | TRBV18 | TGTGCCAGCTCACCAAATGGGGGCAGCGGCTATGGCTACACCTTC | CASSPNGGSGYGYTF
- | TRBJ1-5 | - | TRBV16 | TGTGCCAGCAGCCAATCGGGCCAGACCAATCAGCCCCAGCATTTT | CASSQSGQTNQPQHF
- | TRBJ2-1 | TRBD2 | TRBV6-2/TRBV6-3 | TGTGCCAGCAGTACCCGACTAGCGGGGGGCGGCAATGAGCAGTTCTTC | CASSTRLAGGGNEQFF
once | TRBJ2-2 | - | TRBV18 | TGTGCCAGCTCACCACCGTCAGGGTTAACCGGGGAGCTGTTTTTT | CASSPPSGLTGELFF
- | TRBJ2-7 | TRBD1 | TRBV27 | TGTGCCAGCAGCCTACAGGGGTACGAGCAGTACTTC | CASSLQGYEQYF
- | TRBJ1-5 | - | TRBV2 | TGTGCCAGCAGTGGTCGGCTGAGCGGGGGCAATCAGCCCCAGCATTTT | CASSGRLSGGNQPQHF
- | TRBJ1-2 | - | TRBV5-8 | TGTGCCAGCAGCTTGTTCGGAGGCTATGGCTACACCTTC | CASSLFGGYGYTF
- | TRBJ2-7 | TRBD1 | TRBV7-3 | TGTGCCAGCAGCCTCGGACAGGGTCTGCCCTACGAGCAGTACTTC | CASSLGQGLPYEQYF
- | TRBJ1-5 | TRBD1 | TRBV30 | TGTGCCTGGAGTCGGGACAGGGGGCCGAGACAGCCCCAGCATTTT | CAWSRDRGPRQPQHF
- | TRBJ1-6 | TRBD1 | TRBV19 | TGTGCCAGTAGGGAAGAACAGGGGAGGTCCAATTCACCCCTCCACTTT | CASREEQGRSNSPLHF
- | TRBJ1-2 | - | TRBV6-5 | TGTGCCAGCACCAGGAATAACTATGGCTACACCTTC | CASTRNNYGYTF
- | TRBJ2-5 | TRBD1 | TRBV18 | TGTGCCAGCTCACTCGGACAGGGGCTAACAGAGACCCAGTACTTC | CASSLGQGLTETQYF
once | TRBJ2-5 | - | TRBV7-9 | TGTGCCAGCAGCTGGGTAGAGGCAGAGACCCAGTACTTC | CASSWVEAETQYF
- | TRBJ1-2 | - | TRBV7-2 | TGTGCCAGCAGCCCCGGGGCGGGGGGCCCCTATGGCTACACCTTC | CASSPGAGGPYGYTF
few | TRBJ2-1 | - | TRBV30 | TGTGCCTGGAGTGTACAGGGTTTCCATGAGCAGTTCTTC | CAWSVQGFHEQFF
- | TRBJ2-3 | TRBD2 | TRBV5-6 | TGTGCCAGCAGCTACCTAGCGGGGGAGGCAGATACGCAGTATTTT | CASSYLAGEADTQYF
once | TRBJ2-3 | TRBD1 | TRBV6-5 | TGTGCCAGCAGGCAGGGACAGCACCGCACAGATACGCAGTATTTT | CASRQGQHRTDTQYF
- | TRBJ1-2 | TRBD1 | TRBV2 | TGTGCCAGCACCGGCCGGACAGGCGGGTATGGCTACACCTTC | CASTGRTGGYGYTF
- | TRBJ1-5 | - | TRBV28 | TGTGCCAGCACGTCCGGGACAAAATATCAGCCCCAGCATTTT | CASTSGTKYQPQHF
- | TRBJ1-1 | - | TRBV11-2 | TGTGCCAGCAGCTTAGATAGATCCGGGGGGCAGCCTTTCTTT | CASSLDRSGGQPFF
- | TRBJ2-7 | - | TRBV12-2 | TGTGCAAGTCGCTTAGCGCCTGCGCGGGGTGATTACGAGCAGTACTTC | CASRLAPARGDYEQYF
- | TRBJ2-2 | TRBD1 | TRBV24-1 | TGTGCCACCGGGGCGACAGGGGCCCACGGGGAGCTGTTTTTT | CATGATGAHGELFF
few | TRBJ1-1 | - | TRBV30 | TGTGCCTGGAGTAAAGGGGGAAACACTGAAGCTTTCTTT | CAWSKGGNTEAFF
- | TRBJ2-1 | TRBD2 | TRBV29-1 | TGCAGCGTTGAAGATCCCGGACTAGCGGGGCAGTTCTTC | CSVEDPGLAGQFF
- | TRBJ1-5 | TRBD1 | TRBV2 | TGTGCCAGCAGGGGGGACAGGTTGAGCAATCAGCCCCAGCATTTT | CASRGDRLSNQPQHF
few | TRBJ2-7 | - | TRBV6-2/TRBV6-3 | TGTGCCAGCAGTCAGCACAGGGCCTACGAGCAGTACTTC | CASSQHRAYEQYF